The rows below give T cell receptor beta chains drawn from one sample of a study of radiation and T cells in renal cell carcinoma. The protocol was immunoSEQ multiplex PCR, while the TCRdb copy is restricted to in-frame clones and leaves out a portion. Of some 8,000 clones listed, around 61% are singletons. The input for sequencing was tumor tissue, taken from a patient whose treatment was nephrectomy without radiotherapy. Receptors originate from a man aged 60 to 69 with renal cell carcinoma. Both conserved end residues are part of each CDR3. D genes are given only for firm matches. Expanded clones get a size class; other rows say once, few or many, or leave the size out.

>TRBV19|-|TRBJ2-7|-
CASSIWYSYEQYF
TGTGCCAGTAGTATTTGGTACTCCTACGAGCAGTACTTC
>TRBV18|-|TRBJ2-5|-
CASSLSGETQYF
TGTGCCAGCTCACTGAGTGGTGAGACCCAGTACTTC
>TRBV7-8|-|TRBJ2-7|-
CASSGTRTPYEQYF
TGTGCCAGCAGCGGGACACGTACCCCCTACGAGCAGTACTTC
>TRBV11-3|few|TRBJ1-1|TRBD1
CASRGGLMNTEAFF
TGTGCCAGCCGAGGGGGCTTAATGAACACTGAAGCTTTCTTT
>TRBV5-6|-|TRBJ2-7|TRBD1
CASSGTGSSYEQYF
TGTGCCAGCAGCGGGACAGGGAGCTCCTACGAGCAGTACTTC
>TRBV7-3|-|TRBJ2-1|-
CASSLDLVGAYNEQFF
TGTGCCAGCAGCTTAGACCTAGTGGGGGCCTACAATGAGCAGTTCTTC
>TRBV7-3|-|TRBJ2-3|TRBD2
CASSSSGSTDTQYF
TGTGCCAGCAGCTCTAGCGGTAGCACAGATACGCAGTATTTT
>TRBV9|-|TRBJ1-4|-
CASSVGRGNEKLFF
TGTGCCAGCAGCGTGGGCAGGGGAAATGAAAAACTGTTTTTT
>TRBV7-3|once|TRBJ1-2|-
CASSPSRDKARYTF
TGTGCCAGCAGCCCCAGCCGGGACAAGGCCCGCTACACCTTC
>TRBV7-9|few|TRBJ2-1|-
CASSLGSEQFF
TGTGCCAGCAGCTTAGGGAGTGAGCAGTTCTTC
>TRBV19|once|TRBJ2-2|-
CASNDRGPNTGELFF
TGTGCCAGTAATGACCGGGGACCGAACACCGGGGAGCTGTTTTTT
>TRBV5-6|-|TRBJ1-4|TRBD1
CASSLAGTDPRGLFF
TGTGCCAGCAGCTTGGCCGGGACAGACCCCAGGGGGCTGTTTTTT
>TRBV6-1|-|TRBJ1-6|-
CASSGVRGAPPNSPLHF
TGTGCCAGCAGTGGGGTTAGGGGGGCTCCTCCTAATTCACCCCTCCACTTT
>TRBV7-7|-|TRBJ2-5|TRBD1
CASSLAPQGAGETQYF
TGTGCTAGCAGCTTAGCGCCCCAGGGGGCGGGGGAGACCCAGTACTTC
>TRBV23-1|-|TRBJ1-4|-
CASNVDNLRGTNEKLFF
TGCGCCAGCAATGTGGATAACCTGCGGGGGACGAATGAAAAACTGTTTTTT
>TRBV10-3|-|TRBJ2-3|-
CAISEGQGGTDTQYF
TGTGCCATCAGTGAGGGGCAGGGTGGAACAGATACGCAGTATTTT
>TRBV4-1|-|TRBJ1-2|-
CASSQDKGDYGYTF
TGCGCCAGCAGCCAAGATAAGGGGGACTATGGCTACACCTTC
>TRBV2|-|TRBJ2-3|-
CASSLFTDTQYF
TGTGCCAGCTCACTTTTCACAGATACGCAGTATTTT
>TRBV5-1|once|TRBJ1-1|-
CASRLTLVGRPVNTEAFF
TGCGCCAGCAGATTAACCCTAGTGGGGAGGCCGGTGAACACTGAAGCTTTCTTT
>TRBV5-4|-|TRBJ2-7|-
CASSPGRVSYEQYF
TGTGCCAGCAGCCCCGGCAGAGTCTCCTACGAGCAGTACTTC
>TRBV15|few|TRBJ1-5|-
CATSRDIGGWGLWNQPQHF
TGTGCCACCAGCAGAGATATAGGAGGATGGGGGCTATGGAATCAGCCCCAGCATTTT
>TRBV7-9|once|TRBJ2-1|TRBD2
CASSFLPGLVHQEQFF
TGTGCCAGCAGCTTTCTACCGGGACTAGTCCACCAGGAGCAGTTCTTC
>TRBV2|medium-sized|TRBJ1-6|-
CASRVAGESPLHF
TGTGCCAGCAGGGTGGCAGGGGAATCACCCCTCCACTTT
>TRBV19|-|TRBJ2-1|TRBD2
CASSWGGRRGEQFF
TGTGCCAGTAGTTGGGGCGGGAGACGGGGCGAGCAGTTCTTC
>TRBV5-4|-|TRBJ2-3|-
CASSERTLETQYF
TGTGCCAGCAGCGAACGGACCCTGGAGACGCAGTATTTT
>TRBV9|-|TRBJ2-1|TRBD2
CASGGTSGGVLGYNEQFF
TGTGCCAGCGGCGGGACTAGCGGGGGGGTGCTGGGATACAATGAGCAGTTCTTC
>TRBV11-2|-|TRBJ2-7|-
CASSFFGVRTTYEQYF
TGTGCCAGCAGCTTTTTTGGGGTACGGACTACCTACGAGCAGTACTTC
>TRBV30|-|TRBJ2-1|TRBD2
CAWMGLAGVGEQFF
TGTGCCTGGATGGGACTAGCGGGAGTGGGTGAGCAGTTCTTC
>TRBV5-6|-|TRBJ1-6|-
CASSLDVRGNSPLHF
TGTGCCAGCAGCTTGGATGTAAGGGGAAATTCACCCCTCCACTTT
>TRBV9|-|TRBJ2-1|TRBD2
CASSVVAGVWNEQFF
TGTGCCAGCAGCGTAGTAGCGGGAGTGTGGAATGAGCAGTTCTTC
>TRBV19|-|TRBJ2-3|TRBD1
CASSIGDRDADTQYF
TGTGCCAGTAGTATAGGGGACAGGGACGCAGATACGCAGTATTTT
>TRBV18|-|TRBJ2-5|-
CASSTRDQETQYF
TGTGCCAGCTCGACTAGAGACCAAGAGACCCAGTACTTC
>TRBV19|few|TRBJ1-5|-
CASSIVGYSNQPQHF
TGTGCCAGTAGTATAGTGGGTTATAGCAATCAGCCCCAGCATTTT
>TRBV5-1|-|TRBJ2-7|TRBD1
CASSWGQGTSEQYF
TGCGCCAGCAGCTGGGGACAGGGGACTTCCGAGCAGTACTTC
>TRBV5-5|-|TRBJ2-3|-
CASSIIQRADTQYF
TGTGCCAGCAGCATAATACAAAGGGCAGATACGCAGTATTTT
>TRBV6-5|-|TRBJ2-5|-
CASSYSSDGGTQYF
TGTGCCAGCAGTTACTCCTCCGATGGAGGGACCCAGTACTTC
>TRBV19|-|TRBJ2-1|TRBD1
CASSIEAGQGANEQFF
TGTGCCAGTAGTATAGAGGCCGGACAGGGGGCCAATGAGCAGTTCTTC
>TRBV18|-|TRBJ2-6|TRBD1
CASSPTGEPANVLTF
TGTGCCAGCTCTCCTACAGGGGAGCCGGCCAACGTCCTGACTTTC
>TRBV5-5|few|TRBJ1-3|-
CASYLGAGNTIYF
TGTGCCAGTTACTTGGGCGCTGGAAACACCATATATTTT
>TRBV29-1|-|TRBJ2-1|TRBD2
CSIAGTRKDEQFF
TGCAGCATCGCCGGGACTAGGAAGGATGAGCAGTTCTTC
>TRBV27|-|TRBJ2-3|-
CATQDYTDTQYF
TGTGCCACCCAGGACTACACAGATACGCAGTATTTT
>TRBV27|-|TRBJ2-7|TRBD1
CASTSNRGRMGEQYF
TGTGCCAGCACCTCCAACAGGGGGCGGATGGGCGAGCAGTACTTC
>TRBV28|-|TRBJ2-1|-
CASSLPATSSYNEQFF
TGTGCCAGCAGTTTACCAGCTACGAGCTCCTACAATGAGCAGTTCTTC
>TRBV7-2|few|TRBJ1-2|-
CASSLDPGKYGYTF
TGTGCCAGCAGCTTGGATCCAGGGAAGTATGGCTACACCTTC
>TRBV7-2|-|TRBJ1-1|-
CASSFQDTEAFF
TGTGCCAGCAGCTTTCAAGACACTGAAGCTTTCTTT
>TRBV5-6|-|TRBJ2-7|-
CASSTTGNVRYF
TGTGCCAGCAGTACCACAGGGAACGTTCGGTACTTC
>TRBV9|-|TRBJ2-5|TRBD1
CASSVGQGVEETQYF
TGTGCCAGCAGCGTAGGACAGGGGGTCGAAGAGACCCAGTACTTC
>TRBV18|few|TRBJ2-7|TRBD1
CASSPGTGIWEQYF
TGTGCCAGCTCACCAGGGACAGGGATATGGGAGCAGTACTTC
>TRBV18|-|TRBJ2-5|-
CASSPPEYRETQYF
TGTGCCAGCTCACCACCGGAATATAGGGAGACCCAGTACTTC
>TRBV11-1|-|TRBJ1-6|-
CASSLAAGNSPLHF
TGTGCCAGCAGCTTAGCGGCAGGGAATTCACCCCTCCACTTT
>TRBV7-9|-|TRBJ2-1|TRBD2
CASSLGLTGGNEQFF
TGTGCCAGCAGCTTAGGGCTGACGGGGGGCAATGAGCAGTTCTTC
>TRBV7-9|-|TRBJ2-1|-
CASSPEGGPKVNEQFF
TGTGCCAGCAGCCCCGAGGGGGGGCCAAAGGTCAATGAGCAGTTCTTC
>TRBV6-1|-|TRBJ1-2|TRBD1
CASRGQANYGYTF
TGTGCCAGCAGGGGACAGGCTAACTATGGCTACACCTTC
>TRBV7-2|-|TRBJ2-5|TRBD2
CASSPRLAGVGETQYF
TGTGCCAGCAGCCCCCGACTAGCGGGAGTGGGGGAGACCCAGTACTTC
>TRBV7-9|-|TRBJ1-1|TRBD1
CASSPHRGTATEAFF
TGTGCCAGCAGCCCCCACCGGGGGACAGCCACTGAAGCTTTCTTT
>TRBV5-1|-|TRBJ2-2|TRBD1
CASNQGVNTGELFF
TGCGCCAGCAACCAGGGGGTCAACACCGGGGAGCTGTTTTTT